These T cell receptor beta chains were read from a single sample in a study of blood T cell repertoires in COVID-19. The repertoire was sequenced with immunoSEQ multiplex PCR; TCRdb's copy has only in-frame clones and lacks some. This table holds 70,000 or so clones, 75% to 90% found once. The sample was peripheral blood. The receptors were sampled from a man between 60 and 70 years old with acute or convalescent COVID-19. Each CDR3 is given with its conserved first and last residue. The D gene is left open where the match is weak. Expanded clones are given a class, and other clones once, few, many or no size at all.

CDR3aa: CASREDNPGELFF
CDR3nt: TGTGCCAGCAGAGAGGACAATCCCGGGGAGCTGTTTTTT
abundance: -
d_gene: -
v_gene: TRBV2
j_gene: TRBJ2-2

CDR3aa: CASSPQGGNTEAFF
CDR3nt: TGCGCCAGCAGCCCCCAGGGGGGGAACACTGAAGCTTTCTTT
abundance: -
d_gene: TRBD1
v_gene: TRBV5-1
j_gene: TRBJ1-1

CDR3aa: CASGLNGGNNEQFF
CDR3nt: TGTGCTAGTGGTTTAAACGGAGGGAACAATGAGCAGTTCTTC
abundance: -
d_gene: -
v_gene: TRBV12-5
j_gene: TRBJ2-1

CDR3aa: CASSLDGTGSNEQFF
CDR3nt: TGCGCCAGCAGCTTGGACGGGACAGGGTCCAATGAGCAGTTCTTC
abundance: once
d_gene: TRBD1
v_gene: TRBV5-1
j_gene: TRBJ2-1

CDR3aa: CASSAGTPAQGELFF
CDR3nt: TGTGCCAGCAGTGCCGGGACTCCCGCCCAGGGGGAGCTGTTTTTT
abundance: -
d_gene: -
v_gene: TRBV9
j_gene: TRBJ2-2

CDR3aa: CSVPWESATNEKLFF
CDR3nt: TGCAGCGTCCCGTGGGAGTCTGCAACTAATGAAAAACTGTTTTTT
abundance: -
d_gene: -
v_gene: TRBV29-1
j_gene: TRBJ1-4

CDR3aa: CASSYSRDQPQHF
CDR3nt: TGTGCCAGCAGTTACTCGAGGGATCAGCCCCAGCATTTT
abundance: -
d_gene: -
v_gene: TRBV6-5
j_gene: TRBJ1-5

CDR3aa: CASSQVGSGGRYNEQFF
CDR3nt: TGTGCCAGCAGCCAAGTGGGTAGCGGGGGGAGATACAATGAGCAGTTCTTC
abundance: -
d_gene: TRBD2
v_gene: TRBV3-1/TRBV3-2
j_gene: TRBJ2-1

CDR3aa: CATSTGLDYGYTF
CDR3nt: TGTGCCACCTCCACAGGGCTGGACTATGGCTACACCTTC
abundance: -
d_gene: -
v_gene: TRBV19
j_gene: TRBJ1-2

CDR3aa: CASSDIGQSYGYTF
CDR3nt: TGCGCCAGCAGTGATATAGGACAAAGCTATGGCTACACCTTC
abundance: -
d_gene: -
v_gene: TRBV10-2
j_gene: TRBJ1-2

CDR3aa: CASSQDFRTGGFEAFF
CDR3nt: TGTGCCAGCAGCCAAGATTTCAGGACAGGGGGCTTTGAAGCTTTCTTT
abundance: -
d_gene: TRBD1
v_gene: TRBV3-1/TRBV3-2
j_gene: TRBJ1-1